One and the same sample provided the 11 T cell receptor beta chains below, sequenced in a study. Using its own MiXCR run on the reads, TCRdb lists one record per CDR3 protein. This repertoire shows about 15,000 distinct CDR3 sequences, approximately 37% found once; its top ten account for about 15%. Specimen: blood. The receptors shown here come from a human donor.

The chain couples TRBV6-6 to TRBJ2-1; TRBD1 matches 7 bases. The CDR3 contains 16 residues. CDR1 is MNHNY and CDR2 is SVGAGI in the germline V gene (reference sequence). Unmatched junction bases numbered 11, after V lost 2 bases and J lost 7 bases. CDR3 nucleotides: TGTGCCAGCAGTTACCTCCCTCAGGGACAGATTAATGAGCAGTTCTTC. Its translation: CASSYLPQGQINEQFF.

This clonotype has ten or more counts. V usage is TRBV4-3 and J usage is TRBJ1-2; no firm D call. V lost 0 bases and J 12 bases, leaving 14 bases between the germline ends. Germline loops: CDR1 LGHNA, CDR2 YSLEER. This CDR3 is built from 13 residues. CDR3 nucleotides: TGCGCCAGCAGCCAAGATATGAGCTCTGGAAACACCTTC. As protein: CASSQDMSSGNTF.

This clonotype was observed a few times. V and J are TRBV14 and TRBJ2-1; TRBD1 agrees at 10 bases. The CDR3 totals 18 residues. Germline values: CDR1 SGHDN, CDR2 FVKESK. V shed 3 bases, J shed 2 bases, and the junction held 10 bases outside the gene matches. The CDR3 sequence is CASSHQPGGQGAYNEQFF. In nucleotides, the CDR3 is TGTGCCAGCAGCCATCAACCGGGCGGACAGGGGGCCTACAATGAGCAGTTCTTC.

In this sample, this clonotype turned up many times. The J gene is TRBJ2-1, the V gene TRBV4-3; TRBD1 might be the D (6 bases). The V and J ends lost 5 bases and 9 bases respectively, with 20 bases between them. Germline CDR1 and CDR2: LGHNA and YSLEER. This CDR3 spans 15 amino acids. This chain's CDR3 is CASSGGLVSFGEQFF. The DNA for the CDR3 is TGCGCCAGCAGCGGGGGCCTCGTTTCTTTCGGTGAGCAGTTCTTC.

Comment on this clonotype: A read error is possible here, since a much larger clone lies one base away. The chain has TRBV29-1 and TRBJ1-1; 8 nucleotides align to TRBD1. This CDR3 region has 15 residues. The V gene's germline CDR1 is SQVTM and CDR2 ANQGSEA. V lost 8 bases to trimming and J lost 3 bases; unmatched junction nucleotides: 14. The CDR3 nucleotides read TGCAGCACCGGACAGGGCCGCTCTTCGGACACTGAAGCTTTCTTT. It specifies CSTGQGRSSDTEAFF.

This clonotype came up a few times. The chain links TRBV10-3 to TRBJ2-1, with TRBD1 matching over 7 bases. The CDR3 is made up of 13 amino acids. The germline CDR1 and CDR2 sequences are ENHRY and SYGVKD. V lost 7 bases to trimming and J lost 3 bases; unmatched junction nucleotides: 3. CDR3 bases: TGTGCCATCAACAGGGGTTACTACAATGAGCAGTTCTTC. Translated: CAINRGYYNEQFF.

This clonotype has just a few counts. This chain joins TRBV20-1 and TRBJ2-7; 8 bases line up with TRBD1. From germline, CDR1 is DFQATT and CDR2 SNEGSKA (reference sequence). V shed 5 bases, J shed 6 bases, and the junction held 12 bases outside the gene matches. The CDR3 totals 14 residues. The CDR3 loop reads CSAPIGTGGREQYF. The CDR3 region has the DNA TGCAGTGCTCCAATCGGGACAGGAGGCCGCGAGCAGTACTTC.

Concerning this clonotype: A read error may explain this, as a much larger clone is one base away. The chain employs TRBV4-3 and TRBJ1-2, with TRBD1 matching over 7 bases. The junction had 16 bases not matched to a gene; V was cut back by 0 bases and J by 6 bases. Germline lookup yields CDR1 LGHNA and CDR2 YSLEER. The length of the CDR3 is 18 residues. The CDR3 bases are TGCGCCAGCAGCCAAGAAGAGGACGGGGCAGGGGGTTCGCATGGCTACACCTTC. Its translation is CASSQEEDGAGGSHGYTF.

The chain recombines TRBV6-2 or TRBV6-3 with TRBJ1-1; TRBD1 is a possible D gene (5 bases). Germline-derived CDR1 and CDR2 are MNHEY and SVGEGT. CDR3 length: 16 amino acids. V lost 2 bases to trimming and J lost 3 bases, with 16 bases between them. DNA of the CDR3: TGTGCCAGCAGTTACACACTGAACAGGCCGGACACTGAAGCTTTCTTT. Translating gives CASSYTLNRPDTEAFF.

Concerning this clonotype itself: A much larger clone lies one base from this, so it may be a read error. This chain joins TRBV4-2 and TRBJ1-6, with unresolved D. The CDR3 is 16 residues long. Germline-derived CDR1 and CDR2 are LGHNA and YNFKEQ. CDR3 DNA sequence: TGTGCCAGCAGCCTAAGTAGTGGCTCCTCTAATTCACCCCTCCACTTT. It yields the protein CASSLSSGSSNSPLHF.

The rearrangement links TRBV29-1 to TRBJ1-1, with D possibly being TRBD1 (5 bases). The CDR3 contains 12 residues. Trimming pared 3 bases from V and 5 bases from J, leaving 10 bases between. The germline gives CDR1 SQVTM, CDR2 ANQGSEA. The CDR3 sequence is CSVDAGRTEAFF. CDR3 DNA sequence: TGCAGCGTTGATGCAGGGAGAACTGAAGCTTTCTTT.